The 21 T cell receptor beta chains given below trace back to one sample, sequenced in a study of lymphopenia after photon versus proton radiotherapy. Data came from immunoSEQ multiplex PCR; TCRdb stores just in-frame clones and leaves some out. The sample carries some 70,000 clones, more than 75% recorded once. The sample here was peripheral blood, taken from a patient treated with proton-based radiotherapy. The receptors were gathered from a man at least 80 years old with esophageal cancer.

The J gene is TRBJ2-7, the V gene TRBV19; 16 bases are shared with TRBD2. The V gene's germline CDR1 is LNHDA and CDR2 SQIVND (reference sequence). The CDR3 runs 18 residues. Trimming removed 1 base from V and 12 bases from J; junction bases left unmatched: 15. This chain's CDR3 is CASSIAPMGLAGGARLYF. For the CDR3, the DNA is TGTGCCAGTAGTATAGCTCCAATGGGACTAGCGGGAGGGGCCCGTTTGTACTTC.

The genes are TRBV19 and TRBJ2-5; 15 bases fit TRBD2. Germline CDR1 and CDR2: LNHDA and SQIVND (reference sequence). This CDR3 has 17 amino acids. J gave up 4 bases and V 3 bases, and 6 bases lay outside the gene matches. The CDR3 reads CASSMAGLAGGRETQYF. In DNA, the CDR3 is TGTGCCAGTAGTATGGCCGGACTAGCGGGGGGGAGAGAGACCCAGTACTTC. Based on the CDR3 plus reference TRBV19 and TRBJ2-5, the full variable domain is DGGITQSPKYLFRKEGQNVTLSCEQNLNHDAMYWYRQDPGQGLRLIYYSQIVNDFQKGDIAEGYSVSREKKESFPLTVTSAQKNPTAFYLCASSMAGLAGGRETQYFGPGTRLLVL.

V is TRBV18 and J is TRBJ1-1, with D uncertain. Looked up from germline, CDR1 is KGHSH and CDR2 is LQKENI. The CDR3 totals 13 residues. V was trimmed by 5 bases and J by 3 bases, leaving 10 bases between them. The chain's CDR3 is CASSISRDTEAFF. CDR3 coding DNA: TGTGCCAGCTCAATCTCGAGGGACACTGAAGCTTTCTTT.

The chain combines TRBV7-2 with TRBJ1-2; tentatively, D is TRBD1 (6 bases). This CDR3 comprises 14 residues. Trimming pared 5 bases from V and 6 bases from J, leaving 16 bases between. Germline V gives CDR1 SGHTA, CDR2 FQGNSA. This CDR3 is CASSPGGGVHGYTF. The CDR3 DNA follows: TGTGCCAGCAGCCCGGGGGGGGGCGTTCATGGCTACACCTTC.

The CDR3 spells CASSLGRKNTEAFF. The CDR3 nucleotides are TGTGCCAGCAGCTTAGGACGGAAGAACACTGAAGCTTTCTTT. This chain connects TRBV11-3 to TRBJ1-1; no clear D gene. CDR3 length: 14 residues. The germline CDR1 and CDR2 sequences are SGHNT and YENEEA. The germline V and J ends were trimmed by 1 base and 1 base, with 7 bases remaining between them.

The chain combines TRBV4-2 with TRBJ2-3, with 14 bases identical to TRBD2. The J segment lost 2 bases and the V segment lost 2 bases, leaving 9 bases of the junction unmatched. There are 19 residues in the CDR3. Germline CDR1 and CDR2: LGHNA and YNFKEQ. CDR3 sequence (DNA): TGTGCCAGCAGCCAAATCGTACCGGGACTAGCGGGAGCCACAGATACGCAGTATTTT. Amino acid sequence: CASSQIVPGLAGATDTQYF.

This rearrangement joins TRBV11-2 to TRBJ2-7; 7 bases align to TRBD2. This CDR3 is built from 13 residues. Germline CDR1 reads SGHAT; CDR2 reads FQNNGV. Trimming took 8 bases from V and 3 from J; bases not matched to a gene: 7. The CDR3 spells CASAGRGDYEQYF. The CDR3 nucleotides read TGTGCCAGCGCAGGCCGGGGGGACTACGAGCAGTACTTC.

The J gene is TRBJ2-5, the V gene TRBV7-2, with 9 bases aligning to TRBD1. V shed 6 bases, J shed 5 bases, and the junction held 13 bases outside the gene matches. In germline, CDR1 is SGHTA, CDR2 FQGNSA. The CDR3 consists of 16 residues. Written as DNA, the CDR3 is TGTGCCAGCAGATCCGGGACAGGGTTTTCTGCGGAGACCCAGTACTTC. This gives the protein CASRSGTGFSAETQYF.

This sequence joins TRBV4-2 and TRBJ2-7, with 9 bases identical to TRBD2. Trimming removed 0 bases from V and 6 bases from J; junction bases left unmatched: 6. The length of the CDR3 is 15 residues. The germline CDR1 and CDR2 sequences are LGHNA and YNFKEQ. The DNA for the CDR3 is TGTGCCAGCAGCCAAGATGCGGGGGGGCCGTTCGAGCAGTACTTC. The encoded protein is CASSQDAGGPFEQYF.

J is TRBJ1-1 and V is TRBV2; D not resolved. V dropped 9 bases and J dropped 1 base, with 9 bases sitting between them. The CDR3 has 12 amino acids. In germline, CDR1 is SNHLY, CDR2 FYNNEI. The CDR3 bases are TGTGCCAGTGGACGGTGGAACACTGAAGCTTTCTTT. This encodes CASGRWNTEAFF.

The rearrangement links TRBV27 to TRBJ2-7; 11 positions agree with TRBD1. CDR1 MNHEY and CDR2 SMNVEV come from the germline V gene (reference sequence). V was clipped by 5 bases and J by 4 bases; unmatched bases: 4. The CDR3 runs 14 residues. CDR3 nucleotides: TGTGCCAGCAGTCGGACAGGGGGCTTGTACGAGCAGTACTTC. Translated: CASSRTGGLYEQYF.

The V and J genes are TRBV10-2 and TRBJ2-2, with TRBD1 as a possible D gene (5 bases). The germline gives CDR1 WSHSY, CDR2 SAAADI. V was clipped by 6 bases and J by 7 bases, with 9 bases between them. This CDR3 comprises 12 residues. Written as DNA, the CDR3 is TGCGCCAGCAGACAGGTGAACGGGGAGCTGTTTTTT. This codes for CASRQVNGELFF.

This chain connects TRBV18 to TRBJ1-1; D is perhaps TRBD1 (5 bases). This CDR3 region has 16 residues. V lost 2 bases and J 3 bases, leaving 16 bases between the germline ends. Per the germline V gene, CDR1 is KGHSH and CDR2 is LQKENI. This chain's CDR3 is CASSPRRGSAYTEAFF. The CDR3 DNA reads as TGTGCCAGCTCACCAAGGCGGGGGTCCGCATACACTGAAGCTTTCTTT.

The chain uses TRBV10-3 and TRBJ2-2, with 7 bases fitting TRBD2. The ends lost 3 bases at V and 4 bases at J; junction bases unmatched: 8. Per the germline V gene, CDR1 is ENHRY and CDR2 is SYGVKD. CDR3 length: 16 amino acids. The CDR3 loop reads CAISDSSVAGTGELFF. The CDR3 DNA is TGTGCCATCAGTGATAGTTCGGTAGCGGGCACCGGGGAGCTGTTTTTT.

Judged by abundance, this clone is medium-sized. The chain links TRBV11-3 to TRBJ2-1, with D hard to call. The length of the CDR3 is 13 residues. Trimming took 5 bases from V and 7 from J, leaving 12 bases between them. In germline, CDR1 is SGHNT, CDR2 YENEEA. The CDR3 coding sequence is TGTGCCAGCAGCCTGAATGTGGCGAATGAGCAGTTCTTC. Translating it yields CASSLNVANEQFF.

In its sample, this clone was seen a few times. The CDR3 DNA reads as TGTGCCAGCAGCCTGGGTAGCGGGAGCTACGAGCAGTACTTC. It translates to CASSLGSGSYEQYF. The rearrangement joins TRBV6-6 to TRBJ2-7, with 9 bases aligning to TRBD2. Germline V gene lookup returns CDR1 MNHNY and CDR2 SVGAGI (reference sequence). Trimming removed 6 bases from V and 3 bases from J; junction bases left unmatched: 6. This CDR3 has 14 residues.

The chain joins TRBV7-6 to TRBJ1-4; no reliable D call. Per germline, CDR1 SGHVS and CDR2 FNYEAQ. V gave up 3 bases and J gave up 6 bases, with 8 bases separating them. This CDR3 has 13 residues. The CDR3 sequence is CASSFQADEKLFF. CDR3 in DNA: TGTGCCAGCAGCTTCCAGGCTGATGAAAAACTGTTTTTT.

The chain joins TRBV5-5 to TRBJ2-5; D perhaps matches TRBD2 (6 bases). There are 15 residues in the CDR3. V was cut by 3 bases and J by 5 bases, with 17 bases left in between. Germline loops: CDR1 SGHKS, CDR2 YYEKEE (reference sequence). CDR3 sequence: CASSYLWGRGETQYF. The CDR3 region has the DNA TGTGCCAGCAGCTATCTTTGGGGTCGGGGGGAGACCCAGTACTTC.

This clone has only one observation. As DNA, the CDR3 is TGTGCCAGCAGCGGGAGGGGGCAGGGTACCACCTTC. Translated, it gives CASSGRGQGTTF. The V gene is TRBV9, the J gene TRBJ1-2, with 7 bases matching TRBD1. This CDR3 has 12 residues. The germline gives CDR1 SGDLS, CDR2 YYNGEE. The V gene end was trimmed by 3 bases and the J gene end by 13 bases; junction bases not matched to a gene: 9. The full variable domain, with the rest looked up from reference TRBV9 and TRBJ1-2, is DSGVTQTPKHLITATGQRVTLRCSPRSGDLSVYWYQQSLDQGLQFLIQYYNGEERAKGNILERFSAQQFPDLHSELNLSSLELGDSALYFCASSGRGQGTTFGSGTRLTVV.

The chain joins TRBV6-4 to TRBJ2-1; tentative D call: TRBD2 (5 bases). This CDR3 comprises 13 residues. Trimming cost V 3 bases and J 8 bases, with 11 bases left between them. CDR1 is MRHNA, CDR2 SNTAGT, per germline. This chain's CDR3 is CASSEGEGYEQFF. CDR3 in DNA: TGTGCCAGCAGTGAGGGCGAGGGCTATGAGCAGTTCTTC.

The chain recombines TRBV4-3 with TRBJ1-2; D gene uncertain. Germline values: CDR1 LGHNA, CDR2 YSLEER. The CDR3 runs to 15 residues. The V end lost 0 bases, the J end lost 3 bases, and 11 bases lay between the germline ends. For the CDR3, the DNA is TGCGCCAGCAGCCAAGATGGTGGGGAATACTATGGCTACACCTTC. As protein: CASSQDGGEYYGYTF.